The sequence of this TCR beta chain was determined in a study of blood T cells in healthy people across ages (dated by TCRdb to 2014 to 2015). Describing the broader study: In model experiments, template switching captured roughly one uniquely barcoded TCR beta cDNA molecule for every two T cells. Donors were grouped into four age groups: young (average 16 years), middle-aged (39), aged (around 62) and long-lived (about 82). To track age-related changes in TCR beta repertoire diversity, the study relied on deep sequencing normalized with unique cDNA molecular identifiers. The study analyzed two additional independent replicas of 1 million unique cDNA reads from the same blood draw for two donors, one aged 18 to 30 and one aged 80 or older. To avoid experimental bias, donors of different ages were randomly spread across the sequencing lanes. Here is what the overall study found, with its caveats: Observed TCR beta diversity correlated strongly with the percentage of naive T cells measured by flow cytometry. Compared with the aged group, the long-lived group had more naive CD4+ T cells, fewer expanded clones and increased TCR diversity, suggesting age selection. Because profiling used bulk unsorted PBMCs, naive and antigen-experienced compartments could not be compared conclusively. As age increased, observed TCR beta diversity per million T cells dropped in a roughly linear way, and a significant reduction was already evident by age around 41. Estimates of total diversity based on one million sequenced T cells were regarded as lower bounds and as underestimates. The CMV infection status of donors was not known, potentially confounding age-related changes in expanded clonotypes.

Note on this clonotype: It has no known antigen specificity. Within one base of it there is no much larger clone, and no base qualities were kept.

Systemically healthy Caucasian individuals from Russia, some 36 in total and aged about 6 to 90 years, were included as donors. Around 10 milliliters of peripheral blood were drawn from each donor into EDTA-treated Vacutainer tubes. Ficoll-Paque density-gradient centrifugation was used to isolate PBMCs, with at least 7 million obtained per sample. Trizol reagent was used to extract total RNA from PBMCs, with at least 6 micrograms per sample. The percentages of naive CD45RAhigh/CD27high T cells were determined by flow cytometry on a PBMC aliquot from every donor. The method behind the library was 5' RACE. Sequencing relied on an Illumina HiSeq 2500. The second PCR ran for about 6 to 11 cycles and used a J-beta primer mix along with a sample-barcoded 5' primer. A template-switch 5' adaptor carrying 12 random nucleotides introduced a unique molecular identifier onto each TCR beta cDNA molecule. At least 2.5 million CDR3-containing paired-end reads were obtained from each sample. First-strand cDNA was synthesized from all RNA with the Mint cDNA synthesis kit, primed by a TRBC-specific oligonucleotide. Following uracil-DNA glycosylase treatment, all cDNA underwent a first 18-cycle PCR with the universal primers M1SS and BC2_uni_R. On the study's bioinformatics: Each sample was normalized by randomly selecting 1 million high-quality reads, each carrying a distinct molecular identifier. Instead of being binned into consensus sequences, reads that shared molecular identifiers were thrown out. MiTCR, with a Q25 quality threshold and the strictest error-elimination algorithm, was used for CDR3 identification, clonotype clustering and error correction. Lower-bound total TCR beta diversity was estimated with a nonparametric unseen species model using Euler transformation. TCRdb itself trimmed the public reads at Q25 with fastp, ran MiXCR and retained productive beta chains. Identical CDR3 protein sequences are pooled into one entry, listed with their most common genes and DNA. TCRdb's processing, not the study's, gives the V and J calls here. Counted in this sample were 660,000 or so distinct CDR3 sequences; roughly 58% of them appeared once. The ten largest clones add up to over 30% of the sample.

Reading the germline V gene gives CDR1 ENHRY and CDR2 SYGVKD. From the cysteine up to the phenylalanine, the CDR3 has a length of 16 residues. Only CDR3 DNA remains: 48 bases, in frame from the first base. Material: blood. The rearranged chain carries TRBV10-3 and TRBJ2-7; 9 bases in the junction line up with TRBD1. The tail of the sequence fits TRBJ2-5 better, so the J call may be wrong. The TCR originated in a man in his fifties or sixties in good health. DNA sequence: TGTGCCATCAGTGAGTCGATACAGGGGGCGAAAGAGACCCAGTACTTC. Its protein product is CAISESIQGAKETQYF.